This TCR beta chain was sequenced for a study of radiotherapy plus CTLA-4 blockade in lung cancer. Trimming stripped 1 base from V and 4 bases from J, with 18 bases between. CDR3 length equals 17 residues. Germline CDR1 and CDR2: SGHTA and FQGTGA. Measured with immunoSEQ multiplex PCR; TCRdb has only the in-frame clones, and not every one. In the table there are around 110,000 clones, around 85% of which are singletons. V is TRBV7-3 and J is TRBJ2-3, with D possibly being TRBD1 (6 bases). Sequenced here: peripheral blood, sampled from a patient treated with radiotherapy plus ipilimumab. This TCR came from a human donor with non-small cell lung cancer that progressed on radiotherapy plus ipilimumab. Some clones in this sample may be carry-over from other donors' samples. The CDR3 DNA follows: TGTGCCAGCAGCTTAAGCCGGGACACTTTCAGCTCAGATACGCAGTATTTT. This translates into CASSLSRDTFSSDTQYF.